The 11 T cell receptor beta chains below were found in one sample sequenced in a study of human T cells and chemical hapten exposure. TCRdb re-called the RACE reads with MiXCR, one entry per CDR3 protein. There are 270,000 or so distinct CDR3 sequences in the sample; almost 8% occur only once, and around 1.2% lies in the top ten. Time point noted: pre-sensitization, week 0. Treatment denoted: therapeutic diphenylcyclopropenone sensitization with weekly scalp DPC. The sequenced sample was whole blood, obtained in connection with sensitization to the hapten diphenylcyclopropenone (DPC). All receptors derive from a man younger than 30 with alopecia areata. Some clones in this sample may be carry-over from other donors' samples.

This clonotype was seen at least ten times. The chain combines TRBV7-9 with TRBJ2-1, with 10 bases lining up with TRBD1. Germline CDR1 SEHNR, CDR2 FQNEAQ (reference sequence). The CDR3 runs 15 residues. Losses at the gene ends were 1 base for V and 4 bases for J; bases not matched to a gene: 1. CDR3 in amino acids: CASSLVDRGYNEQFF. The CDR3 DNA sequence: TGTGCCAGCAGCTTAGTGGACAGGGGGTACAATGAGCAGTTCTTC.

This clonotype was seen at least ten times. This chain connects TRBV28 to TRBJ2-7; the D is unclear. V was shortened by 4 bases and J by 2 bases, with 3 bases between the two germline ends. CDR3 length equals 11 residues. Germline V gene data show CDR1 as MDHEN and CDR2 as SYDVKM. In DNA form, the CDR3 reads TGTGCCAGCAGTTCCACCTACGAGCAGTACTTC. As protein: CASSSTYEQYF.

Here the CDR3 DNA reads TGTGCCAGCAGCCCCTCAGGGGGGCGAACGGAGCAGTACTTC. This gives the protein CASSPSGGRTEQYF. The chain couples TRBV3-1 to TRBJ2-7, with D possibly matching TRBD1 (7 bases). The CDR3 runs 14 residues. The V gene lost 4 bases and the J gene lost 7 bases, with 17 bases spanning the gap. In germline, CDR1 is LGHDT, CDR2 YNNKEL (reference sequence).

This clonotype was counted between two and nine times. The rearrangement joins TRBV24-1 to TRBJ1-4; 8 bases line up with TRBD1. Germline assignment: CDR1 KGHDR and CDR2 SFDVKD. V dropped 2 bases and J dropped 8; count of bases not matched to a gene: 6. The CDR3 is 15 amino acids. This CDR3 is CATSDSRTGREKLFF. The CDR3 DNA reads TGTGCCACCAGTGATTCCCGGACAGGGCGAGAAAAACTGTTTTTT.

The J gene is TRBJ1-2, the V gene TRBV6-5; no firm D call. The CDR3 spans 14 residues. Trimming took off 2 bases at V and 2 bases at J, with 9 bases between the two ends. Germline loops: CDR1 MNHEY, CDR2 SVGAGI. CDR3 nucleotides: TGTGCCAGCAGTTACGCAAGACAAAACTATGGCTACACCTTC. The encoded protein is CASSYARQNYGYTF.

This clonotype appeared many times. The chain is built from TRBV6-2 or TRBV6-3 and TRBJ1-1; D gene unclear. Trimming took off 5 bases at V and 0 bases at J, with 16 bases between the two ends. Per germline, CDR1 MNHEY and CDR2 SVGEGT. This CDR3 has 16 amino acids. The CDR3 loop reads CASSPGRVILNTEAFF. The CDR3 nucleotides read TGTGCCAGCAGTCCCGGACGGGTTATATTGAACACTGAAGCTTTCTTT.

The V and J genes are TRBV20-1 and TRBJ2-7, with a tentative D call TRBD2 (5 bases). The CDR3 extends over 15 amino acids. Trimming shortened V by 2 bases and J by 7 bases, and 21 bases separated the two germline ends. The V gene's germline CDR1 is DFQATT and CDR2 SNEGSKA (reference sequence). CDR3 nucleotides: TGCAGTGCTAGATTACACGCGGGTATTGCATCGGAGCAGTACTTC. This translates into CSARLHAGIASEQYF.

This clonotype was detected ten times or more. The chain uses TRBV28 and TRBJ2-3; D gene uncertain. The ends were cut back, 8 bases at V and 2 bases at J, with 8 bases in the middle. CDR3 length: 12 residues. Per germline, CDR1 MDHEN and CDR2 SYDVKM. The CDR3 nucleotides read TGTGCCAGCTGTGTGTACACAGATACGCAGTATTTT. Translating it yields CASCVYTDTQYF.

This clonotype appeared many times. The chain carries TRBV20-1 and TRBJ2-4, with a weak D call TRBD2 (6 bases). Germline assignment: CDR1 DFQATT and CDR2 SNEGSKA (reference sequence). V gave up 3 bases and J gave up 1 base, with 7 bases separating them. CDR3 length equals 13 residues. This chain's CDR3 is CSAREGAKNIQYF. The CDR3 coding sequence is TGCAGTGCTAGGGAGGGCGCCAAAAACATTCAGTACTTC.

The chain carries TRBV6-2 or TRBV6-3 and TRBJ2-7, with TRBD1 matching over 8 bases. The CDR3 runs to 17 residues. Per germline, CDR1 MNHEY and CDR2 SVGEGT. The V gene end was trimmed by 0 bases and the J gene end by 7 bases; junction bases not matched to a gene: 14. The CDR3 sequence is CASSYSLRTGTGGEQYF. In DNA, the CDR3 is TGTGCCAGCAGTTACTCGCTTCGGACAGGGACTGGTGGGGAGCAGTACTTC.

This chain joins TRBV28 and TRBJ1-2; D is perhaps TRBD1 (6 bases). Trimming removed 3 bases from V and 4 bases from J, with 9 bases in between. The CDR3 runs to 13 residues. CDR1 MDHEN and CDR2 SYDVKM come from the germline V gene. CDR3 nucleotide sequence: TGTGCCAGCAGTTTTGGACAGATCTATGGCTACACCTTC. Its protein is CASSFGQIYGYTF.